One and the same sample provided the 14 T cell receptor beta chains below, sequenced in a study of cytomegalovirus exposure and HLA in healthy donors. Both 60 Vbeta primers and 13 Jbeta primers went into the PCR. TCRdb's copy holds only in-frame clones and misses some; the assay was immunoSEQ multiplex PCR. The data show 150,000 or so clones, approximately 73% seen once. The specimen was PBMCs. These receptors originate from a young woman in good health and CMV-seronegative.

The chain has TRBV19 and TRBJ2-1; D might be TRBD1 (5 bases). This CDR3 has 16 amino acids. V dropped 5 bases and J dropped 3 bases, with 17 bases sitting between them. Germline assignment: CDR1 LNHDA and CDR2 SQIVND (reference sequence). CDR3 protein: CASSPNGQLLYNEQFF. CDR3 DNA: TGTGCCAGTAGTCCGAACGGACAACTACTCTACAATGAGCAGTTCTTC.

This clone was observed a few times. The J gene is TRBJ2-1, the V gene TRBV5-5, with TRBD2 identical over 11 bases. Germline CDR1 is SGHKS and CDR2 is YYEKEE (reference sequence). The junction had 12 bases not matched to a gene; V was cut back by 4 bases and J by 6 bases. CDR3 length: 17 amino acids. In nucleotides, the CDR3 is TGTGCCAGCAGCCCGGGGGAGACTAGCGGGGTAAGCAATGAGCAGTTCTTC. This translates into CASSPGETSGVSNEQFF.

The V and J genes are TRBV11-2 and TRBJ2-7; 8 bases match TRBD2. CDR3 size: 14 residues. Germline V gene lookup returns CDR1 SGHAT and CDR2 FQNNGV. CDR3 coding DNA: TGTGCCAGCAGCTCCTTTGGAGCGGAGGGGACTAGAAGAGTC. As protein: CASSSFGAEGTRRV.

The V gene is TRBV20-1, the J gene TRBJ1-1; D is possibly TRBD1 (5 bases). This CDR3 comprises 11 residues. The germline V gene encodes CDR1 DFQATT and CDR2 SNEGSKA (reference sequence). Between the trimmed V and J ends, which lost 5 bases and 5 bases, there was a span of 9 bases. The CDR3 spells CSALRDTEAFF. CDR3 sequence (DNA): TGCAGTGCTCTCAGGGATACTGAAGCTTTCTTT.

This clone has only one observation. V is TRBV11-3 and J is TRBJ2-1; D ambiguous. The CDR3 has 14 residues. CDR1 is SGHNT, CDR2 YENEEA, per germline. V was cut by 5 bases and J by 9 bases, with 17 bases left in between. The CDR3 region is CASSPGAFISEQFF. CDR3 nucleotide sequence: TGTGCCAGCAGCCCTGGAGCTTTCATTAGTGAGCAGTTCTTC.

This chain connects TRBV5-1 to TRBJ2-5, with D hard to call. Judging by the DNA end, TRBJ2-7 fits better; the J call may be wrong. The CDR3 runs to 12 residues. The V gene's germline CDR1 is SGHRS and CDR2 YFSETQ. CDR3 DNA: TGCGCCAGCAGCTTGGGCGGTTACGAGCAGTACTTC. This gives the protein CASSLGGYEQYF.

The chain has TRBV5-4 and TRBJ1-4; 8 positions agree with TRBD1. The CDR3 is made up of 17 amino acids. Trimming took 4 bases from V and 0 from J; bases not matched to a gene: 8. CDR1 is SGHNT, CDR2 YYREEE, per germline (reference sequence). The CDR3 DNA follows: TGTGCCAGCAGCGCCGGGACAGGAAGTGCAACTAATGAAAAACTGTTTTTT. It specifies CASSAGTGSATNEKLFF.

This rearrangement joins TRBV6-5 to TRBJ1-3; no clear D gene. V lost 7 bases to trimming and J lost 4 bases, with 8 bases between them. The CDR3 contains 12 residues. Per germline, CDR1 MNHEY and CDR2 SVGAGI. CDR3 region: CASTRQGNTIYF. DNA of the CDR3: TGTGCCAGCACCAGACAAGGAAACACCATATATTTT.

This clone was found once. The chain employs TRBV28 and TRBJ2-2, with a possible D match to TRBD2 (5 bases). CDR1 and CDR2 (germline): MDHEN, SYDVKM. V lost 2 bases to trimming and J lost 0 bases, with 7 bases between them. This CDR3 contains 15 residues. CDR3 residues: CASSLPGSNTGELFF. The CDR3 coding sequence is TGTGCCAGCAGTTTACCGGGATCGAACACCGGGGAGCTGTTTTTT. Drawing the rest from reference TRBV28 and TRBJ2-2, the complete variable domain is DVKVTQSSRYLVKRTGEKVFLECVQDMDHENMFWYRQDPGLGLRLIYFSYDVKMKEKGDIPEGYSVSREKKERFSLILESASTNQTSMYLCASSLPGSNTGELFFGEGSRLTVL.

V is TRBV5-5 and J is TRBJ1-5; D remains ambiguous. The V end lost 1 base, the J end lost 3 bases, and 8 bases lay between the germline ends. The V gene's germline CDR1 is SGHKS and CDR2 YYEKEE (reference sequence). This CDR3 is 14 amino acids long. The CDR3 nucleotides are TGTGCCAGCAGCTTGTCGCAGAACAATCAGCCCCAGCATTTT. It codes for CASSLSQNNQPQHF.

The sample holds a few counts of this clone. Its ends do not fully match the called genes, so a read error is possible. The chain has TRBV7-9 and TRBJ2-5, with 7 bases fitting TRBD2. This CDR3 region has 14 residues. Germline V gene sequence: CDR1 SEHNR, CDR2 FQNEAQ (reference sequence). CDR3 DNA sequence: TGTTCCAGCAGCCCCACCGGCGGGGGAGAGACCCAGTACTTC. Its translation: CSSSPTGGGETQYF. Supplemented by reference TRBV7-9 and TRBJ2-5, the full variable domain reads DTGVSQNPRHKITKRGQNVTFRCDPISEHNRLYWYRQTLGQGPEFLTYFQNEAQLEKSRLLSDRFSAERPKGSFSTLEIQRTEQGDSAMYLCSSSPTGGGETQYFGPGTRLLVL.

The chain carries TRBV18 and TRBJ1-1, with a weak D call TRBD1 (6 bases). The V gene lost 9 bases and the J gene lost 2 bases, with 13 bases spanning the gap. Germline CDR1 is KGHSH and CDR2 is LQKENI. This CDR3 contains 13 residues. CDR3 nucleotides: TGTGCCAGTGGGACACGGTTCAACACTGAAGCTTTCTTT. It is translated as CASGTRFNTEAFF.

This clone appeared a few times. The chain uses TRBV18 and TRBJ2-3, with TRBD2 identical over 9 bases. V dropped 4 bases and J dropped 3; count of bases not matched to a gene: 5. The CDR3 length is 15 residues. The V gene's germline CDR1 is KGHSH and CDR2 LQKENI. The CDR3 DNA is TGTGCCAGCTCACTTCTAGCGGGACTTACAGATACGCAGTATTTT. It specifies CASSLLAGLTDTQYF.

This chain links TRBV18 with TRBJ1-2, with D perhaps matching TRBD1 (6 bases). V was pared by 0 bases and J by 8 bases, with 16 bases between. Germline assignment: CDR1 KGHSH and CDR2 LQKENI. The length of the CDR3 is 15 residues. CDR3 loop: CASSPPSAQGQGYTF. CDR3 nucleotide sequence: TGTGCCAGCTCACCACCAAGCGCACAGGGTCAAGGCTACACCTTC.